A selection of T cell receptor beta chains follows, all from one sample in a study of CD8+ T cells in alopecia areata. Generated by immunoSEQ multiplex PCR, the TCRdb table keeps only in-frame clones and is missing some. The sample holds about 120,000 clones, around 61% seen once. Source material: CD4+ T cells sorted from blood. The receptor set was obtained from a human donor in good health. Each CDR3 is given with its conserved first and last residue. The D gene is left open where the match is weak. The size of a clone is reported for some rows only, either as once, few or many, or as a class for expanded clones.

D: -; J: TRBJ1-1; V: TRBV30; size: -; CDR3: CAWSFGTPNTEAFF; DNA: TGTGCCTGGAGTTTTGGGACACCGAACACTGAAGCTTTCTTT
D: -; J: TRBJ2-7; V: TRBV5-6; size: -; CDR3: CASSTGHLYGQYF; DNA: TGTGCCAGCAGCACGGGACACCTCTACGGGCAGTACTTC
D: -; J: TRBJ1-2; V: TRBV29-1; size: few; CDR3: CSVARAGNGYTF; DNA: TGCAGCGTTGCTCGGGCAGGGAATGGCTACACCTTC
D: TRBD2; J: TRBJ2-1; V: TRBV5-6; size: -; CDR3: CASSLSGGPPNEQFF; DNA: TGTGCCAGCAGTTTAAGCGGGGGGCCCCCGAATGAGCAGTTCTTC
D: -; J: TRBJ2-3; V: TRBV4-1; size: -; CDR3: CASSQGAGTYF; DNA: TGCGCCAGCAGCCAAGGGGCCGGCACGTATTTT
D: -; J: TRBJ1-6; V: TRBV6-5; size: -; CDR3: CASSAKGSSPLHF; DNA: TGTGCCAGCAGTGCCAAGGGGTCTTCACCCCTCCACTTT
D: TRBD2; J: TRBJ2-3; V: TRBV29-1; size: -; CDR3: CSVDLAGALLGTQYF; DNA: TGCAGCGTTGATCTAGCGGGGGCCCTCTTGGGTACGCAGTATTTT
D: -; J: TRBJ2-2; V: TRBV29-1; size: -; CDR3: CSAWRGPDTGELFF; DNA: TGCAGCGCCTGGAGGGGGCCGGACACCGGGGAGCTGTTTTTT
D: -; J: TRBJ2-3; V: TRBV15; size: -; CDR3: CATSRRDTQYF; DNA: TGTGCCACCAGCAGGAGGGATACGCAGTATTTT
D: -; J: TRBJ2-7; V: TRBV25-1; size: -; CDR3: CASVVPFREQYF; DNA: TGTGCCAGCGTGGTCCCCTTCCGGGAGCAGTACTTC
D: -; J: TRBJ1-2; V: TRBV15; size: -; CDR3: CATSSGGEGTGYTF; DNA: TGTGCCACCAGCTCCGGGGGCGAAGGGACTGGCTACACCTTC
D: TRBD1; J: TRBJ1-1; V: TRBV7-2; size: few; CDR3: CASSLFQGANTEAFF; DNA: TGTGCCAGCAGCTTATTCCAGGGGGCTAACACTGAAGCTTTCTTT
D: TRBD1; J: TRBJ2-7; V: TRBV29-1; size: -; CDR3: CSVVREQGPYEQYF; DNA: TGCAGCGTGGTGAGGGAACAGGGGCCCTACGAGCAGTACTTC
D: -; J: TRBJ2-3; V: TRBV29-1; size: few; CDR3: CSWTAFRDTQYF; DNA: TGCAGCTGGACGGCATTTCGGGATACGCAGTATTTT
D: -; J: TRBJ1-2; V: TRBV29-1; size: -; CDR3: CSVDREPGTF; DNA: TGCAGCGTTGATCGAGAACCGGGTACCTTC
D: -; J: TRBJ1-1; V: TRBV7-8; size: -; CDR3: CASSTWWNTEAFF; DNA: TGTGCCAGCAGCACGTGGTGGAACACTGAAGCTTTCTTT
D: -; J: TRBJ1-2; V: TRBV30; size: -; CDR3: CAWSVRQYGYTF; DNA: TGTGCCTGGAGTGTAAGGCAGTATGGCTACACCTTC
D: TRBD2; J: TRBJ2-7; V: TRBV7-2; size: -; CDR3: CASYNGLAGVGEQYF; DNA: TGTGCCAGCTATAACGGACTAGCGGGGGTAGGCGAGCAGTACTTC
D: TRBD1; J: TRBJ2-5; V: TRBV7-7; size: -; CDR3: CASSSGTGGAETQYF; DNA: TGTGCCAGCAGCTCCGGGACAGGGGGCGCAGAGACCCAGTACTTC
D: -; J: TRBJ2-3; V: TRBV12-5; size: -; CDR3: CASGPGVDTQYF; DNA: TGTGCTAGTGGTCCTGGAGTAGATACGCAGTATTTT
D: -; J: TRBJ1-5; V: TRBV4-1; size: -; CDR3: CASSQRVRQSSNQPQHF; DNA: TGCGCCAGCAGCCAAAGGGTCCGCCAATCTAGCAATCAGCCCCAGCATTTT
D: -; J: TRBJ2-3; V: TRBV29-1; size: once; CDR3: CSVRSGHGTDTQYF; DNA: TGCAGCGTTCGGTCGGGACACGGCACAGATACGCAGTATTTT
D: -; J: TRBJ1-2; V: TRBV30; size: -; CDR3: CAWVRRLYGYTF; DNA: TGTGCCTGGGTGAGGCGTCTCTATGGCTACACCTTC
D: -; J: TRBJ2-4; V: TRBV29-1; size: few; CDR3: CSAVRAAKNIQYF; DNA: TGCAGCGCCGTAAGGGCTGCCAAAAACATTCAGTACTTC
D: TRBD1; J: TRBJ1-1; V: TRBV7-2; size: few; CDR3: CASSSRQGEAFF; DNA: TGTGCCAGCAGCTCAAGACAGGGTGAAGCTTTCTTT
D: -; J: TRBJ1-2; V: TRBV29-1; size: -; CDR3: CSVNHRDNGVYGYTF; DNA: TGCAGCGTTAATCACAGGGACAATGGTGTCTATGGCTACACCTTC
D: TRBD2; J: TRBJ2-1; V: TRBV29-1; size: -; CDR3: CSVESKASGGAFLRNEQFF; DNA: TGCAGCGTTGAGAGTAAGGCTAGCGGGGGGGCATTCCTCAGAAATGAGCAGTTCTTC
D: -; J: TRBJ1-2; V: TRBV29-1; size: -; CDR3: CSVRTAVNYGYTF; DNA: TGCAGCGTTCGGACAGCGGTTAACTATGGCTACACCTTC
D: TRBD1; J: TRBJ1-2; V: TRBV6-6; size: -; CDR3: CASSTGAAYGYTF; DNA: TGTGCCAGCAGCACAGGGGCAGCCTATGGCTACACCTTC
D: -; J: TRBJ2-2; V: TRBV5-4; size: -; CDR3: CASSRSGAGELFF; DNA: TGTGCCAGCAGTCGCAGTGGCGCCGGGGAGCTGTTTTTT
D: TRBD1; J: TRBJ1-6; V: TRBV9; size: -; CDR3: CASSSGQVPYNSPLHF; DNA: TGTGCCAGCAGCTCGGGACAGGTTCCCTATAATTCACCCCTCCACTTT
D: -; J: TRBJ1-1; V: TRBV6-5; size: -; CDR3: CASRPSIRMNTEAFF; DNA: TGTGCCAGCAGACCCTCAATTCGAATGAACACTGAAGCTTTCTTT
D: -; J: TRBJ2-7; V: TRBV4-1; size: -; CDR3: CASSPGLRGGYEQYF; DNA: TGCGCCAGCAGCCCAGGTCTCAGGGGTGGGTACGAGCAGTACTTC
D: -; J: TRBJ2-7; V: TRBV30; size: once; CDR3: CAWSVSTYEQYF; DNA: TGTGCCTGGAGTGTATCCACCTACGAGCAGTACTTC
D: -; J: TRBJ1-1; V: TRBV29-1; size: -; CDR3: CSVEQGAGAFF; DNA: TGCAGCGTTGAACAGGGCGCAGGGGCTTTCTTT
D: -; J: TRBJ1-6; V: TRBV30; size: -; CDR3: CAWRIPNFNSPLHF; DNA: TGTGCCTGGAGGATACCGAATTTTAATTCACCCCTCCACTTT
D: -; J: TRBJ1-2; V: TRBV20-1; size: -; CDR3: CSASGGNRYTF; DNA: TGCAGTGCTAGCGGGGGGAATCGCTACACCTTC
D: -; J: TRBJ1-1; V: TRBV4-2; size: once; CDR3: CASSQGALTHPMNTEAFF; DNA: TGTGCCAGCAGCCAGGGGGCATTAACCCACCCCATGAACACTGAAGCTTTCTTT
D: -; J: TRBJ2-5; V: TRBV7-2; size: few; CDR3: CASSHLKVQETQYF; DNA: TGTGCCAGCAGCCATCTTAAGGTCCAAGAGACCCAGTACTTC
D: TRBD1; J: TRBJ1-2; V: TRBV27; size: -; CDR3: CASSAQDRDVGYTF; DNA: TGTGCCAGCAGTGCACAGGACAGGGATGTTGGCTACACCTTC
D: TRBD1; J: TRBJ2-2; V: TRBV7-2; size: -; CDR3: CASSPRGSRNTGELFF; DNA: TGTGCCAGCAGCCCCAGGGGGAGCCGAAACACCGGGGAGCTGTTTTTT
D: -; J: TRBJ1-6; V: TRBV9; size: -; CDR3: CASSVGPEGGRSPLHF; DNA: TGTGCCAGCAGCGTAGGTCCGGAGGGGGGGCGGTCACCCCTCCACTTT
D: -; J: TRBJ1-6; V: TRBV30; size: few; CDR3: CAWSTGTLATSTLHF; DNA: TGTGCCTGGAGTACGGGCACCCTCGCGACGTCGACCCTCCACTTT
D: TRBD1; J: TRBJ2-1; V: TRBV5-8; size: once; CDR3: CASRPDRASSYNEQFF; DNA: TGTGCCAGCAGACCGGACAGGGCAAGCTCCTACAATGAGCAGTTCTTC
D: -; J: TRBJ2-1; V: TRBV30; size: once; CDR3: CAWKGDEHNEQFF; DNA: TGTGCCTGGAAGGGCGACGAACACAATGAGCAGTTCTTC
D: -; J: TRBJ2-6; V: TRBV29-1; size: -; CDR3: CSVAKGTGAGANVLTF; DNA: TGCAGCGTCGCTAAGGGGACGGGGGCAGGGGCCAACGTCCTGACTTTC
D: TRBD1; J: TRBJ1-2; V: TRBV30; size: -; CDR3: CAWRDRGHNGYTF; DNA: TGTGCCTGGAGGGACAGGGGGCATAATGGCTACACCTTC
D: -; J: TRBJ2-1; V: TRBV10-2; size: -; CDR3: CASSEGTRHQFF; DNA: TGCGCCAGCAGTGAGGGGACGCGGCATCAGTTCTTC
D: TRBD1; J: TRBJ2-5; V: TRBV29-1; size: few; CDR3: CSGLSYGTGLETQYF; DNA: TGCAGCGGTCTGTCCTACGGGACAGGGTTGGAGACCCAGTACTTC
D: -; J: TRBJ2-5; V: TRBV6-5; size: -; CDR3: CASSYTNQETQYF; DNA: TGTGCCAGCAGTTACACGAACCAAGAGACCCAGTACTTC
D: -; J: TRBJ1-1; V: TRBV6-6; size: -; CDR3: CASSYQWGGTEAFF; DNA: TGTGCCAGCAGTTACCAATGGGGGGGCACTGAAGCTTTCTTT
D: -; J: TRBJ2-3; V: TRBV6-5; size: -; CDR3: CATQRGTDTQYF; DNA: TGTGCCACCCAGAGGGGCACAGATACGCAGTATTTT
D: -; J: TRBJ1-3; V: TRBV29-1; size: -; CDR3: CSVEEALGNTIYF; DNA: TGCAGCGTTGAAGAGGCGCTTGGAAACACCATATATTTT
D: -; J: TRBJ1-2; V: TRBV15; size: -; CDR3: CATSRVGGKGNYGYTF; DNA: TGTGCCACCAGCAGAGTGGGAGGGAAGGGTAACTATGGCTACACCTTC
D: TRBD2; J: TRBJ2-5; V: TRBV7-2; size: -; CDR3: CASSFLAGDQTQYF; DNA: TGTGCCAGCAGCTTCCTAGCGGGGGACCAGACCCAGTACTTC
D: -; J: TRBJ1-1; V: TRBV2; size: -; CDR3: CASGDSLNTEAFF; DNA: TGTGCCAGCGGTGACAGCTTGAACACTGAAGCTTTCTTT
D: -; J: TRBJ1-1; V: TRBV20-1; size: -; CDR3: CSAVNTEAFF; DNA: TGCAGTGCGGTAAACACTGAAGCTTTCTTT